The 29 T cell receptor beta chains reported below all come from one sample, sequenced in a study of T cells in Graves' hyperthyroidism and ophthalmopathy. TCR beta CDR3 regions were amplified from RNA transcripts. HTBI primers drove first-round RT-PCR of the TCR CDR3. TCRdb fed the multiplex PCR reads into MiXCR, producing one record per CDR3 protein. The sample contains approximately 370,000 distinct CDR3 sequences, more than 12% of which appear only once. Specimen: blood. The source of these receptors is a woman under 40 with Graves' hyperthyroidism.

This clonotype was observed at least ten times. The chain employs TRBV2 and TRBJ2-7; possibly TRBD1 for D (7 bases). V was pared by 7 bases and J by 11 bases, with 27 bases between. The germline V gene encodes CDR1 SNHLY and CDR2 FYNNEI. The CDR3 consists of 15 residues. The CDR3 sequence: CASMEGQSYTTAKYF. The CDR3 region has the DNA TGTGCCAGCATGGAGGGACAGTCCTATACTACGGCTAAGTACTTC.

This clonotype was counted at least ten times. The chain recombines TRBV6-1 with TRBJ2-7; the D call may be TRBD1 or TRBD2 (5 bases each). The CDR3 length is 15 residues. Per the germline V gene, CDR1 is MNHNS and CDR2 is SASEGT. Trimming left V 6 bases short and J 0 bases short, with 15 bases between. The CDR3 nucleotides read TGTGCCAGCAGGCGATCAGGGAGTATCTCCTACGAGCAGTACTTC. This encodes CASRRSGSISYEQYF.

The chain uses TRBV7-3 and TRBJ2-3, with 9 bases lining up with TRBD2. Trimming cost V 8 bases and J 3 bases; bases outside gene matches: 15. Germline-derived CDR1 and CDR2 are SGHTA and FQGTGA. The CDR3 consists of 17 residues. The CDR3 coding sequence is TGTGCCAGCCGTACCTTTTTAGCGGGAGATGTTACAGATACGCAGTATTTT. This encodes CASRTFLAGDVTDTQYF.

This clonotype was recorded many times. V and J are TRBV20-1 and TRBJ2-5, with 13 bases aligning to TRBD2. Germline values: CDR1 DFQATT, CDR2 SNEGSKA (reference sequence). The CDR3 is made up of 16 amino acids. V lost 0 bases, J lost 4 bases, and 5 bases stayed unmatched. CDR3 region: CSARDETSGRGETQYF. The DNA for the CDR3 is TGCAGTGCTAGAGATGAAACTAGCGGGAGGGGAGAGACCCAGTACTTC.

The J gene is TRBJ2-1, the V gene TRBV11-3; 13 bases are shared with TRBD2. CDR1 SGHNT and CDR2 YENEEA come from the germline V gene. CDR3 length equals 16 residues. V was clipped by 5 bases and J by 6 bases; unmatched bases: 7. CDR3 region: CASSAELAGGSNEQFF. The CDR3 bases are TGTGCCAGCAGCGCAGAACTAGCGGGAGGGAGCAATGAGCAGTTCTTC.

CDR3 DNA sequence: TGTGCCAGCAGCCAAGATGGGACTAGCTCGGGTGGAGAGACCCAGTACTTC. Translating gives CASSQDGTSSGGETQYF. The chain is built from TRBV3-1 and TRBJ2-5, with TRBD2 matching 9 bases. The junction had 9 bases not matched to a gene; V was cut back by 0 bases and J by 4 bases. The V gene's germline CDR1 is LGHDT and CDR2 YNNKEL (reference sequence). The CDR3 contains 17 residues.

V and J are TRBV11-3 and TRBJ2-3; 12 bases fit TRBD2. The junction had 4 bases not matched to a gene; V was cut back by 5 bases and J by 4 bases. CDR1 is SGHNT, CDR2 YENEEA, per germline. The CDR3 contains 15 residues. The CDR3 loop reads CASSDGTSGSDTQYF. CDR3 coding DNA: TGTGCCAGCAGCGACGGGACTAGCGGGTCAGATACGCAGTATTTT.

This clonotype has just a few counts. V and J are TRBV19 and TRBJ2-1; 13 bases are a match to TRBD2. The junction had 11 bases not matched to a gene; V was cut back by 6 bases and J by 9 bases. Per germline, CDR1 LNHDA and CDR2 SQIVND (reference sequence). This CDR3 is built from 16 residues. CDR3 coding DNA: TGTGCCAGTAGCTCGACTAGCGGGAGGTTGCGCATTGAGCAGTTCTTC. Translated, it gives CASSSTSGRLRIEQFF.

This chain uses TRBV6-2 or TRBV6-3 with TRBJ2-2; TRBD2 might be the D (5 bases). V was clipped by 10 bases and J by 5 bases, with 14 bases between them. The CDR3 contains 13 residues. The germline gives CDR1 MNHEY, CDR2 SVGEGT. The CDR3: CAISRGGTGELFF. CDR3 sequence (DNA): TGTGCCATCTCCCGGGGTGGGACCGGGGAGCTGTTTTTT.

In this sample, this clonotype turned up many times. The V and J genes are TRBV28 and TRBJ2-7; 8 bases are shared with TRBD2. With 4 bases clipped from V and 6 bases from J, the junction kept 14 bases outside the gene matches. The CDR3 sequence is 16 residues long. Germline CDR1 and CDR2: MDHEN and SYDVKM. This CDR3 reads CASSSTSGSAVGEQYF. CDR3 DNA: TGTGCCAGCAGTTCAACAAGCGGGAGTGCCGTAGGCGAGCAGTACTTC.

This clonotype was picked up a small number of times. The chain has TRBV20-1 and TRBJ1-6; TRBD1 matches at 7 bases. V trimming: 0 bases; J trimming: 7 bases; junction bases outside the gene matches: 15. Germline loops: CDR1 DFQATT, CDR2 SNEGSKA (reference sequence). The CDR3 is 18 residues long. Written as DNA, the CDR3 is TGCAGTGCTAGAGATAGGCAGGAGGGGGCCTGGGTGAATTCACCCCTCCACTTT. Its protein is CSARDRQEGAWVNSPLHF.

The rearrangement links TRBV12-3 or TRBV12-4 to TRBJ2-1; either TRBD1 or TRBD2 may supply D (5 bases each). The CDR3 extends over 19 amino acids. Trimming took off 2 bases at V and 8 bases at J, with 28 bases between the two ends. The CDR3 is CASSLFRTSAGTVFHEQFF. CDR3 nucleotide sequence: TGTGCCAGCAGTTTATTTCGAACGTCTGCCGGGACCGTCTTCCATGAGCAGTTCTTC.

This clonotype was counted a few times. This sequence joins TRBV7-2 and TRBJ2-7; tentatively, D is TRBD1 (6 bases). CDR3 size: 13 residues. Germline assignment: CDR1 SGHTA and CDR2 FQGNSA. V was shortened by 5 bases and J by 6 bases, with 14 bases between the two germline ends. Here the CDR3 DNA reads TGTGCCAGCAGCCCAACAGGGATCGGCGAGCAGTACTTC. Protein: CASSPTGIGEQYF.

Many counts were recorded for this clonotype. The chain has TRBV28 and TRBJ2-7; TRBD2 agrees at 7 bases. The CDR3 consists of 16 residues. From germline, CDR1 is MDHEN and CDR2 SYDVKM. J gave up 4 bases and V 6 bases, and 15 bases lay outside the gene matches. Written as DNA, the CDR3 is TGTGCCAGCAGCTTCTCTAGCGGCTCTTACATATACGAGCAGTACTTC. As protein: CASSFSSGSYIYEQYF.

This clonotype was detected many times. The chain is built from TRBV20-1 and TRBJ1-1, with D possibly TRBD1 on 6 matching bases. Trimming shortened V by 1 base and J by 0 bases, and 9 bases separated the two germline ends. Germline V gene data show CDR1 as DFQATT and CDR2 as SNEGSKA (reference sequence). The CDR3 runs to 14 residues. This CDR3 reads CSARAGEMNTEAFF. In DNA, the CDR3 is TGCAGTGCTAGAGCAGGGGAAATGAACACTGAAGCTTTCTTT.

V usage is TRBV19 and J usage is TRBJ2-7; 9 bases are a match to TRBD2. Germline V gene sequence: CDR1 LNHDA, CDR2 SQIVND (reference sequence). The CDR3 extends over 13 amino acids. Trimming removed 8 bases from V and 7 bases from J; junction bases left unmatched: 9. The CDR3 loop reads CASSPGLAREQYF. In nucleotides, the CDR3 is TGTGCCAGTTCCCCGGGACTAGCAAGGGAGCAGTACTTC.

This clonotype has at least ten counts. The chain has TRBV7-9 and TRBJ2-6; D is possibly TRBD2 (5 bases). This CDR3 contains 16 residues. Deletions cut 3 bases from V and 3 bases from J, with 12 bases between. Germline V gene sequence: CDR1 SEHNR, CDR2 FQNEAQ (reference sequence). CDR3 nucleotide sequence: TGTGCCAGCAGCTTGCATGGACTCGGTGGGGCCAACGTCCTGACTTTC. Protein product: CASSLHGLGGANVLTF.

This clonotype was counted ten times or more. The V gene is TRBV29-1, the J gene TRBJ2-5; 7 nucleotides line up with TRBD1. J gave up 7 bases and V 7 bases, and 12 bases lay outside the gene matches. The CDR3 runs to 13 residues. Germline V lookup: CDR1 SQVTM, CDR2 ANQGSEA. CDR3 sequence reads: CSAEGAVQATQYF. CDR3 nucleotides: TGCAGCGCAGAGGGGGCGGTGCAGGCGACCCAGTACTTC.

The table lists this clonotype with many counts. This chain connects TRBV12-3 or TRBV12-4 to TRBJ2-3, with TRBD2 matching over 8 bases. The CDR3 sequence is 15 residues long. V lost 5 bases and J lost 0; bases outside the gene matches: 4. For the CDR3, the DNA is TGTGCCAGCAGTATTAGCGGGATTAGCACAGATACGCAGTATTTT. Its translation is CASSISGISTDTQYF.

This chain joins TRBV27 and TRBJ2-7; D might be TRBD2 (6 bases). The CDR3 sequence is 15 residues long. Deletions cut 2 bases from V and 2 bases from J, with 13 bases between. The germline gives CDR1 MNHEY, CDR2 SMNVEV (reference sequence). The CDR3, as DNA: TGTGCCAGCAGTTTAGTCGGGACTCGGCCCTACGAGCAGTACTTC. Translation: CASSLVGTRPYEQYF.

This clonotype was seen a handful of times. V is TRBV20-1 and J is TRBJ2-3, with TRBD2 as a possible D gene (6 bases). V was clipped by 6 bases and J by 3 bases, with 19 bases between them. CDR3 size: 15 residues. CDR1 DFQATT and CDR2 SNEGSKA come from the germline V gene (reference sequence). This CDR3 is CSAPPMGRGTDTQYF. For the CDR3, the DNA is TGCAGTGCCCCCCCCATGGGCCGGGGGACAGATACGCAGTATTTT.

J is TRBJ2-2 and V is TRBV4-1; D may be TRBD1 (5 bases). CDR1 is MGHRA, CDR2 YSYEKL, per germline. The CDR3 sequence is 14 residues long. V was clipped by 1 base and J by 4 bases, with 7 bases between them. CDR3 nucleotides: TGCGCCAGCAGCCAAGGACAGATCACCGGGGAGCTGTTTTTT. This codes for CASSQGQITGELFF.

The chain employs TRBV4-1 and TRBJ2-7, with 7 nucleotides matching TRBD1. Germline trimming cut 0 bases from V and 6 bases from J; bases unmatched to any gene: 8. CDR1 and CDR2 (germline): MGHRA, YSYEKL. CDR3 size: 15 residues. The CDR3 reads CASSQDSGRGSEQYF. In nucleotides, the CDR3 is TGCGCCAGCAGCCAAGATTCGGGCAGGGGGAGCGAGCAGTACTTC.

This clonotype was detected many times. This rearrangement joins TRBV25-1 to TRBJ2-5; 12 bases are a match to TRBD1. The CDR3 has 17 residues. The junction had 9 bases not matched to a gene; V was cut back by 3 bases and J by 4 bases. The germline V gene encodes CDR1 MGHDK and CDR2 SYGVNS. Here the CDR3 DNA reads TGTGCCAGCAGTGACTTCACCGGGACAGGGGGCGCAGAGACCCAGTACTTC. Encoded protein: CASSDFTGTGGAETQYF.

The chain has TRBV2 and TRBJ2-1, with a tentative D call TRBD2 (5 bases). V was trimmed by 5 bases and J by 7 bases, leaving 15 bases between them. CDR1 and CDR2 from the germline V gene are SNHLY and FYNNEI. The length of the CDR3 is 14 residues. CDR3 residues: CASSLGRPLNEQFF. As DNA, the CDR3 is TGTGCCAGCAGTTTGGGGAGACCACTTAATGAGCAGTTCTTC.

This clonotype was seen at least ten times. J is TRBJ2-1 and V is TRBV11-2, with D perhaps being TRBD1 or TRBD2 (5 bases each). Deletions cut 1 base from V and 10 bases from J, with 17 bases between. The CDR3 is made up of 15 amino acids. The germline V gene has CDR1 SGHAT and CDR2 FQNNGV. CDR3: CASSLAPGTPKEQFF. The CDR3 coding sequence is TGTGCCAGCAGCTTAGCCCCCGGGACCCCGAAGGAGCAGTTCTTC.

This clonotype was observed a handful of times. The chain joins TRBV29-1 to TRBJ2-7; perhaps D is TRBD1 or TRBD2 (5 bases each). Trimming removed 3 bases from V and 7 bases from J, with 13 bases in between. The V gene's germline CDR1 is SQVTM and CDR2 ANQGSEA. The CDR3 runs to 12 residues. In DNA, the CDR3 is TGCAGCGTTGACGAGGGACCGGGAGAGCAGTACTTC. This encodes CSVDEGPGEQYF.

The count of this clonotype is one. The chain joins TRBV3-1 to TRBJ2-2; 14 nucleotides align to TRBD2. J was trimmed by 1 base and V by 0 bases; bases with no gene match: 7. This CDR3 is 20 amino acids long. CDR1 is LGHDT, CDR2 YNNKEL, per germline (reference sequence). The CDR3 sequence: CASSQELGTSGRENTGELFF. In DNA, the CDR3 is TGTGCCAGCAGCCAAGAGCTCGGGACTAGCGGGAGAGAGAACACCGGGGAGCTGTTTTTT.

This clonotype was found many times. The V call is TRBV12-3 or TRBV12-4, the J call TRBJ2-5, with a weak D call TRBD2 (6 bases). V was trimmed by 6 bases and J by 2 bases, leaving 13 bases between them. This CDR3 comprises 14 residues. The chain's CDR3 is CASSLEGGQETQYF. The DNA of the CDR3 is TGTGCCAGCAGCTTGGAGGGTGGGCAAGAGACCCAGTACTTC.